Each of the 17 T cell receptor beta chains below was sequenced from the same sample in a study of cytomegalovirus exposure and HLA in healthy donors (dated by TCRdb to the late 2010s). The library was prepared using the immunoSEQ multiplex PCR assay. The multiplex PCR relied on a mix of 60 forward primers for TCR Vbeta segments and 13 reverse primers for TCR Jbeta segments. TCRdb retrieved this table from immuneACCESS and kept in-frame rearrangements only. Not all clones are present; in checked studies, unresolved V genes account for under half, and no reason is known for the remainder. The table for this sample lists more than 70,000 clones. The ten largest clones take up 1.3% to 1.5% of the sample. The sequencing input was PBMCs. Source of these receptors: a woman aged 55 to 70 in good health and CMV-seronegative.

This chain connects TRBV27 to TRBJ2-4; D may be TRBD1 (6 bases). This CDR3 region has 18 residues. Germline V gives CDR1 MNHEY, CDR2 SMNVEV (reference sequence). V dropped 5 bases and J dropped 1 base, with 21 bases sitting between them. The CDR3 bases are TGTGCCAGCAGTCCGCGCAGGCCTTCAGGGGTGGCCAAAAACATTCAGTACTTC. Translating it yields CASSPRRPSGVAKNIQYF.

The chain recombines TRBV11-2 with TRBJ1-5, with D uncertain. Trimming removed 3 bases from V and 5 bases from J, with 11 bases in between. This CDR3 has 14 amino acids. Germline CDR1 is SGHAT and CDR2 is FQNNGV. The DNA of the CDR3 is TGTGCCAGCAGCTTTGCTTCCCAGTATCAGCCCCAGCATTTT. Its protein product is CASSFASQYQPQHF.

The CDR3 DNA is TGTGCCACCGAAACAGGGGTCACCGGGGAGCTGTTTTTT. Translation: CATETGVTGELFF. The rearrangement uses TRBV10-3 and TRBJ2-2; 7 bases map to TRBD1. The CDR3 consists of 13 residues. V was pared by 10 bases and J by 4 bases, with 6 bases of the junction left unmatched. Germline V lookup: CDR1 ENHRY, CDR2 SYGVKD.

This chain uses TRBV29-1 with TRBJ1-2; D ambiguous. The CDR3 has 11 residues. CDR1 SQVTM and CDR2 ANQGSEA come from the germline V gene. The CDR3 loop is CSAQENYGYTF. The DNA for the CDR3 is TGCAGTGCGCAAGAGAACTATGGCTACACCTTC. The full variable domain, in which reference TRBV29-1 and TRBJ1-2 provide the parts outside the CDR3, is SAVISQKPSRDICQRGTSLTIQCQVDSQVTMMFWYRQQPGQSLTLIATANQGSEATYESGFVIDKFPISRPNLTFSTLTVSNMSPEDSSIYLCSAQENYGYTFGSGTRLTVV.

The V gene is TRBV6-5, the J gene TRBJ2-5; D is perhaps TRBD2 (5 bases). The CDR3 is 14 amino acids. V was pared by 0 bases and J by 5 bases, with 10 bases between. Looked up from germline, CDR1 is MNHEY and CDR2 is SVGAGI. The CDR3 bases are TGTGCCAGCAGTTACTCCAGACTAAGGGAGACCCAGTACTTC. Translating gives CASSYSRLRETQYF.

The chain joins TRBV27 to TRBJ1-5; D might be TRBD1 (5 bases). This CDR3 comprises 14 residues. The germline V and J ends were trimmed by 6 bases and 6 bases, with 15 bases remaining between them. Germline CDR1 MNHEY, CDR2 SMNVEV (reference sequence). In DNA, the CDR3 is TGTGCCAGCAGAACCGCGGGGCAGGGTCAGCCCCAGCATTTT. This gives the protein CASRTAGQGQPQHF.

The chain employs TRBV7-8 and TRBJ2-3; 11 positions match TRBD2. Trimming cost V 0 bases and J 5 bases; bases outside gene matches: 4. The germline V gene has CDR1 SGHVS and CDR2 FQNEAQ. This CDR3 has 16 residues. The CDR3 region is CASSLAVAGGGDTQYF. CDR3 nucleotides: TGTGCCAGCAGCTTAGCGGTAGCGGGAGGGGGAGATACGCAGTATTTT. Full variable domain (rest looked up from reference TRBV7-8 and TRBJ2-3): GAGVSQSPRYKVAKRGQDVALRCDPISGHVSLFWYQQALGQGPEFLTYFQNEAQLDKSGLPSDRFFAERPEGSVSTLKIQRTQQEDSAVYLCASSLAVAGGGDTQYFGPGTRLTVL.

Concerning this clone: At one end the junction does not follow the germline gene, possibly because of a read error. The chain links TRBV2 to TRBJ2-5; D not resolved. The CDR3 extends over 14 amino acids. CDR1 is SNHLY, CDR2 FYNNEI, per germline. The CDR3 spells CASSEGPVGETQYF. CDR3 DNA sequence: TGTGCCAGCAGCGAAGGCCCAGTCGGGGAGACCCAGTACTTC.

The gene calls are TRBV5-1 and TRBJ2-1; TRBD1 matches at 10 bases. Per germline, CDR1 SGHRS and CDR2 YFSETQ. The CDR3 has 15 amino acids. With 5 bases clipped from V and 7 bases from J, the junction kept 9 bases outside the gene matches. The CDR3 nucleotides read TGCGCCAGCAGTACGGGACAGGGGAGTGGGAATGAGCAGTTCTTC. Its protein is CASSTGQGSGNEQFF.

The chain combines TRBV9 with TRBJ2-1, with D possibly TRBD2 on 6 matching bases. This CDR3 contains 17 residues. With 4 bases removed from V and 0 bases from J, the gap between germline ends came to 17 bases. CDR1 SGDLS and CDR2 YYNGEE come from the germline V gene. In DNA, the CDR3 is TGTGCCAGCAGCTACACCGTGGGTAGCGGCTCCTACAATGAGCAGTTCTTC. Translated: CASSYTVGSGSYNEQFF. Full variable domain (outside the CDR3, taken from reference TRBV9 and TRBJ2-1): DSGVTQTPKHLITATGQRVTLRCSPRSGDLSVYWYQQSLDQGLQFLIQYYNGEERAKGNILERFSAQQFPDLHSELNLSSLELGDSALYFCASSYTVGSGSYNEQFFGPGTRLTVL.

The V call is TRBV6-6, the J call TRBJ2-7; D gene uncertain. Germline V gene data show CDR1 as MNHNY and CDR2 as SVGAGI (reference sequence). Trimming took 2 bases from V and 2 from J, leaving 7 bases between them. This CDR3 has 13 amino acids. The CDR3 reads CASSYAGPYEQYF. The CDR3 DNA is TGTGCCAGCAGTTACGCAGGCCCCTACGAGCAGTACTTC.

The chain combines TRBV14 with TRBJ2-1; tentative D call: TRBD1 (5 bases). The CDR3 is 16 residues long. Germline V lookup: CDR1 SGHDN, CDR2 FVKESK. Trimming cost V 0 bases and J 5 bases, with 14 bases left between them. CDR3: CASSQDGRASHNEQFF. The CDR3 region has the DNA TGTGCCAGCAGCCAAGACGGCAGGGCCTCACACAATGAGCAGTTCTTC.

The J gene is TRBJ2-2, the V gene TRBV28; 9 bases line up with TRBD2. Germline V gene lookup returns CDR1 MDHEN and CDR2 SYDVKM. The CDR3 spans 18 residues. V lost 6 bases to trimming and J lost 6 bases; unmatched junction nucleotides: 17. Here the CDR3 DNA reads TGTGCCAGCAGCCTCCTCCCGGGGGTAGCGGGAGCGTCCGGGGAGCTGTTTTTT. Translation gives CASSLLPGVAGASGELFF.

With respect to this clone: The junction does not match germline at one end; this may be a read error. In DNA form, the CDR3 reads TGTGTCAGCAGTTCGTCGACAGCCAATCAGCCCCAGCATTTT. Encoded protein: CVSSSSTANQPQHF. The J gene is TRBJ1-5, the V gene TRBV2, with a weak D call TRBD1 (5 bases). Germline values: CDR1 SNHLY, CDR2 FYNNEI. The CDR3 is made up of 14 amino acids.

V usage is TRBV7-6 and J usage is TRBJ2-5; a possible D gene is TRBD1 (5 bases). Trimming pared 6 bases from V and 7 bases from J, leaving 9 bases between. The CDR3 totals 11 residues. Germline-derived CDR1 and CDR2 are SGHVS and FNYEAQ. This chain's CDR3 is CASRSTGTQYF. For the CDR3, the DNA is TGTGCCAGCAGGAGTACAGGGACCCAGTACTTC.

This chain uses TRBV5-1 with TRBJ2-7; 11 bases map to TRBD2. The V gene's germline CDR1 is SGHRS and CDR2 YFSETQ. This CDR3 has 15 residues. V shed 5 bases, J shed 1 base, and the junction held 5 bases outside the gene matches. The CDR3 coding sequence is TGCGCCAGCAGGGGGGGACTAGCGGTTTCCTACGAGCAGTACTTC. Amino acid sequence: CASRGGLAVSYEQYF.

The rearrangement uses TRBV6-6 and TRBJ1-4; the D gene is possibly TRBD1 (5 bases). The CDR3 covers 14 residues. V was trimmed by 6 bases and J by 7 bases, leaving 15 bases between them. In germline, CDR1 is MNHNY, CDR2 SVGAGI (reference sequence). The CDR3, as DNA: TGTGCCAGCAGCCCCTCAGGGCAGACTGAAAAACTGTTTTTT. Translating gives CASSPSGQTEKLFF.